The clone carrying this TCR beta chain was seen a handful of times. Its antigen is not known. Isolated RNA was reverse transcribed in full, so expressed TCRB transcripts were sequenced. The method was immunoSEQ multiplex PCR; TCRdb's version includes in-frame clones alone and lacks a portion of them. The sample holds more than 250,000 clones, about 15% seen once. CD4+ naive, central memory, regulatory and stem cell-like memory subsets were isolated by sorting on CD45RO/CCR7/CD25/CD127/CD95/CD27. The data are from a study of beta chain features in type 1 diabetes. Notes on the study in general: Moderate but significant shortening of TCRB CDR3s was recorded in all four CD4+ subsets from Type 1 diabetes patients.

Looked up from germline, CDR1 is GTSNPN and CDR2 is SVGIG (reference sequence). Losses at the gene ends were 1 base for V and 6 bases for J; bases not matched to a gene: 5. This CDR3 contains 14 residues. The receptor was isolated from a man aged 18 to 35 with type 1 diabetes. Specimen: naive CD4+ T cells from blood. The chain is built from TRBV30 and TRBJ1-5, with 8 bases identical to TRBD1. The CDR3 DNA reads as TGTGCCTGGAGTGAATACAGGGGGAGTCAGCCCCAGCATTTT. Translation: CAWSEYRGSQPQHF.